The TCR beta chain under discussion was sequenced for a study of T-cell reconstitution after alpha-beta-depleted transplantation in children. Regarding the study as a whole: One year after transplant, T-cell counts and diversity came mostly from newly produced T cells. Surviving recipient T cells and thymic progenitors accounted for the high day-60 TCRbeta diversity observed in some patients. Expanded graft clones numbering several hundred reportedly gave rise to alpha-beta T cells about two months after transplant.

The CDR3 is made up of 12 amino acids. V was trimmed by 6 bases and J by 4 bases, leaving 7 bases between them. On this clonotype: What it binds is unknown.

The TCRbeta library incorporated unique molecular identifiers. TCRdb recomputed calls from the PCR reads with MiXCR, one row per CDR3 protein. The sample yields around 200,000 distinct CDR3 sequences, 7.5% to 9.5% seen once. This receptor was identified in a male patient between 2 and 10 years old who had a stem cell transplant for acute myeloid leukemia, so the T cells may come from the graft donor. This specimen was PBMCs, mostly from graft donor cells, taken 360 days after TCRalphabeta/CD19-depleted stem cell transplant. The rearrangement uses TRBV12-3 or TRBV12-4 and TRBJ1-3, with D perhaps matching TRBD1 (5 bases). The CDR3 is CASRAGGNTIYF. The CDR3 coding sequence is TGTGCCAGCAGAGCAGGGGGAAACACCATATATTTT.